This TCR beta chain was identified in a study of blood T cells in healthy people across ages. Overall study results and limits: Observed TCR beta diversity per million T cells went down as age went up. This fall followed a roughly linear course with age.

V lost 4 bases, J lost 4 bases, and 8 bases stayed unmatched. CDR3 length: 15 amino acids. Germline lookup yields CDR1 SGHTA and CDR2 FQGNSA. This clonotype was recorded at least ten times. Its antigen is still unknown. A J-beta primer mix and a sample-barcoded 5' primer were used in a second PCR of roughly 6 to 11 cycles. TCRdb itself ran the 5' RACE reads through MiXCR, one entry per CDR3 protein. The repertoire holds 1.5 million to 2 million distinct CDR3 sequences, with under 30% as singletons. The chain employs TRBV7-2 and TRBJ2-7, with 9 bases aligning to TRBD2. Material: blood. This clonotype was sampled from a woman aged 25-40 years in good health. The CDR3 spells CASSSPSTSGYEQYF. CDR3 nucleotides: TGTGCCAGCAGCTCCCCGTCGACTAGCGGTTACGAGCAGTACTTC.